A selection of T cell receptor beta chains follows, all from one sample in a study of blood T cell repertoires in COVID-19. Some clones are missing from TCRdb's copy, which holds only in-frame ones; the method was immunoSEQ multiplex PCR. The data contain about 170,000 clones, over 80% of them seen just once; the ten biggest clones take up 4.5% to 5%. The sample was peripheral blood. The receptors originated from a man in his thirties or forties with COVID-19, enrolled during active disease. Both conserved end residues are part of each CDR3. D genes are given only for firm matches. Size is omitted from some rows. Given values are once, few, many or a class for expanded clones.

TRBV7-8,TRBJ2-1,TRBD1,many,TGTGCCAGCAGCTTACCGGGACAGGGGGATTCCTACAATGAGCAGTTCTTC,CASSLPGQGDSYNEQFF
TRBV6-5,TRBJ1-2,TRBD1,medium-sized,TGTGCCAGCAGCCTATACACCGGGACAGGGGACGGCTACACCTTC,CASSLYTGTGDGYTF
TRBV2,TRBJ2-7,NA,NA,TGTGCCAGCAGTGAAGAACCACTAACCGCCTACGAGCAGTACTTC,CASSEEPLTAYEQYF
TRBV2,TRBJ1-4,NA,NA,TGTGCCAGTTACAGGAACTCGAATGAAAAACTGTTTTTT,CASYRNSNEKLFF
TRBV7-9,TRBJ2-5,NA,NA,TGTGCCAGCCAATGGGTACAGGGCGATGAGACCCAGTACTTC,CASQWVQGDETQYF
TRBV6-5,TRBJ1-4,TRBD1,NA,TGTGCCAGCAGTTATGGAGACAGGGATAATGAAAAACTGTTTTTT,CASSYGDRDNEKLFF
TRBV7-3,TRBJ2-3,NA,NA,TGTGCCAGCAGCCCAACTAGCACAGATACGCAGTATTTT,CASSPTSTDTQYF
TRBV28,TRBJ2-5,TRBD2,NA,TGTGCCAGCAGCCCTACTAGCGGGAGGGGGGACCGAGAGACCCAGTACTTC,CASSPTSGRGDRETQYF
TRBV11-2,TRBJ2-7,NA,NA,TGTGCCAGCAGCCCACAATACGAGCAGTACTTC,CASSPQYEQYF
TRBV7-9,TRBJ2-1,TRBD2,NA,TGTGCCAGCAGCCCCATGGACGGGAGGCCCCTGGGGAATGAGCAGTTCTTC,CASSPMDGRPLGNEQFF
TRBV2,TRBJ2-1,TRBD2,once,TGTGCCAGCAGCCCCAGGAGCGGGGGGTGGAATGAGCAGTTCTTC,CASSPRSGGWNEQFF
TRBV19,TRBJ2-2,TRBD1,NA,TGTGCCGTCCTCAACACAGGGGTGAGGACCGGGGAGCTGTTTTTT,CAVLNTGVRTGELFF
TRBV30,TRBJ1-2,NA,NA,TGTGCCTGGAGGGGAGGGGAAAAAGATGGCTACACCTTC,CAWRGGEKDGYTF
TRBV19,TRBJ1-1,NA,NA,TGTGCCAGTAACTCCGGAGGGTCAGGGCTGAACACTGAAGCTTTCTTT,CASNSGGSGLNTEAFF
TRBV7-3,TRBJ1-5,NA,NA,TGTGCCAGCAGCTTAACAGAGGGTCAGCCCCAGCATTTT,CASSLTEGQPQHF